A selection of T cell receptor beta chains follows, all from one sample in a study of beta chain features in type 1 diabetes. Profiled with immunoSEQ multiplex PCR; TCRdb holds only in-frame clones, not every one. The sample yields hundreds of thousands of clones, around 15% seen once. The sample taken for sequencing was naive CD4+ T cells from blood. Receptor source: a man between 18 and 35 years old in good health. Both conserved end residues are part of each CDR3. The order of the fields is CDR3 protein, CDR3 DNA, clone size, V gene, J gene, D gene. D genes are given only for firm matches. The listing skips clone size in some rows; elsewhere it reads once, few, many or a size class.

CASSSSGTDPFQQYF	TGCGCCAGCAGCTCGTCCGGGACAGACCCCTTCCAGCAGTACTTC	-	TRBV5-1	TRBJ2-7	TRBD1
CASSEESGEQYF	TGTGCCAGCAGTGAAGAATCGGGCGAGCAGTACTTC	few	TRBV2	TRBJ2-7	-
CASSLKGGPNVLTF	TGTGCCAGCAGCTTAAAGGGTGGACCCAACGTCCTGACTTTC	many	TRBV7-9	TRBJ2-6	-
CASSVHSTDTQYF	TGTGCCAGCAGCGTTCATAGCACAGATACGCAGTATTTT	-	TRBV9	TRBJ2-3	-
CASSLTQVAGELFF	TGTGCCAGCAGCTTAACGCAGGTCGCCGGGGAGCTGTTTTTT	few	TRBV7-3	TRBJ2-2	-
CASSSQGNTGELFF	TGTGCCAGCAGTTCACAGGGAAACACCGGGGAGCTGTTTTTT	few	TRBV2	TRBJ2-2	-
CASSPLGWATSTDTQYF	TGTGCCAGCAGCCCCCTGGGGTGGGCTACTAGCACAGATACGCAGTATTTT	few	TRBV4-2	TRBJ2-3	-
CASSPLIAESALAKNIQYF	TGTGCCAGCAGCCCACTCATAGCGGAGAGCGCGCTAGCCAAAAACATTCAGTACTTC	-	TRBV11-2	TRBJ2-4	-
CASRDTSGASYEQYF	TGTGCCAGCAGAGACACTAGCGGGGCCTCCTACGAGCAGTACTTC	-	TRBV28	TRBJ2-7	TRBD2
CASGAGTEAFF	TGTGCCAGCGGAGCGGGCACTGAAGCTTTCTTT	few	TRBV7-2	TRBJ1-1	-
CASSVAGGVYNEQFF	TGTGCCAGCAGTGTAGCGGGAGGAGTCTACAATGAGCAGTTCTTC	-	TRBV27	TRBJ2-1	TRBD2
CASSFVWGLGTNYGYTF	TGTGCCAGCAGTTTCGTCTGGGGCTTGGGCACTAACTATGGCTACACCTTC	few	TRBV27	TRBJ1-2	-
CATSRGSGRAGNEQFF	TGTGCCACCAGCAGAGGGAGCGGGAGGGCTGGGAATGAGCAGTTCTTC	-	TRBV15	TRBJ2-1	TRBD2
CAWSVDAGAIYGYTF	TGTGCCTGGAGTGTAGACGCAGGGGCTATCTATGGCTACACCTTC	-	TRBV30	TRBJ1-2	-
CAWRGTATNYGYTF	TGTGCCTGGAGGGGGACAGCAACTAACTATGGCTACACCTTC	-	TRBV30	TRBJ1-2	TRBD1
CASQGGVWEKLFF	TGTGCCAGCCAAGGGGGGGTATGGGAAAAACTGTTTTTT	-	TRBV25-1	TRBJ1-4	-
CASSPGSMNTEAFF	TGTGCCAGCAGCCCAGGGAGTATGAACACTGAAGCTTTCTTT	-	TRBV7-8	TRBJ1-1	-
CASSLRQVGITEAFF	TGTGCCAGCAGCCTCCGTCAAGTTGGGATCACTGAAGCTTTCTTT	-	TRBV7-2	TRBJ1-1	-
CAWSPRDRRNQPQHF	TGTGCCTGGAGTCCGAGGGACAGAAGGAATCAGCCCCAGCATTTT	-	TRBV30	TRBJ1-5	TRBD1
CASSLMGSGETQYF	TGTGCCAGCAGCTTAATGGGAAGCGGGGAGACCCAGTACTTC	-	TRBV7-9	TRBJ2-5	-
CASSERTGINEQFF	TGTGCCAGCAGTGAAAGGACAGGGATCAATGAGCAGTTCTTC	few	TRBV2	TRBJ2-1	TRBD1
CASSLMDQPNEQFF	TGTGCCAGCAGCTTAATGGACCAGCCAAATGAGCAGTTCTTC	few	TRBV11-2	TRBJ2-1	-
CASSPGLRETQYF	TGTGCCAGCTCACCGGGACTGCGAGAGACCCAGTACTTC	few	TRBV18	TRBJ2-5	-
CASSRIAANNNEQFF	TGTGCCAGCAGCAGGATAGCGGCCAACAACAATGAGCAGTTCTTC	-	TRBV7-2	TRBJ2-1	-
CATSRDHYSGYGYTF	TGTGCCACCAGCAGAGATCATTACTCCGGCTATGGCTACACCTTC	-	TRBV15	TRBJ1-2	-
CASSISRARTDTQYF	TGTGCCAGTAGTATATCCCGGGCCCGCACAGATACGCAGTATTTT	-	TRBV19	TRBJ2-3	-
CASRQDSNEKLFF	TGCGCCAGCAGACAGGACTCTAATGAAAAACTGTTTTTT	few	TRBV4-1	TRBJ1-4	-
CASSLGVGHGQPQHF	TGTGCCAGCAGTTTAGGTGTGGGGCATGGTCAGCCCCAGCATTTT	-	TRBV28	TRBJ1-5	-
CSVLRYTEAFF	TGCAGCGTTCTCCGTTACACTGAAGCTTTCTTT	-	TRBV29-1	TRBJ1-1	-
CASSAVKTEAFF	TGTGCCAGCAGCGCGGTCAAAACTGAAGCTTTCTTT	few	TRBV9	TRBJ1-1	-
CASSWGTGLYTQYF	TGTGCCAGCAGTTGGGGGACAGGGCTTTATACGCAGTATTTT	few	TRBV9	TRBJ2-3	TRBD1
CASSDQDGMYSNQPQHF	TGTGCCAGCAGTGACCAGGACGGAATGTATAGCAATCAGCCCCAGCATTTT	few	TRBV2	TRBJ1-5	-
CASSWPGEPQHF	TGTGCCAGCAGCTGGCCGGGAGAGCCCCAGCATTTT	-	TRBV11-1	TRBJ1-5	-
CASSSGDRFYEQYF	TGTGCCAGCAGCTCCGGGGACAGGTTCTACGAGCAGTACTTC	few	TRBV7-9	TRBJ2-7	TRBD1
CASSLDRDRGNQPQHF	TGTGCCAGCAGCTTAGATAGGGACAGGGGGAATCAGCCCCAGCATTTT	few	TRBV7-2	TRBJ1-5	TRBD1
CASTYTLEAFF	TGTGCCAGCACCTACACCCTTGAAGCTTTCTTT	-	TRBV28	TRBJ1-1	-
CASSMKPPTGLQFF	TGTGCCAGTAGTATGAAGCCCCCGACTGGGTTGCAGTTCTTC	-	TRBV19	TRBJ2-1	-
CASSKVREGEYEQYF	TGTGCCAGCAGCAAAGTAAGGGAGGGAGAGTACGAGCAGTACTTC	few	TRBV21-1	TRBJ2-7	-
CAWRGQGRNTIYF	TGTGCCTGGAGAGGACAGGGAAGAAACACCATATATTTT	few	TRBV30	TRBJ1-3	TRBD1
CASSLDRVASTDTQYF	TGTGCCAGCAGCTTGGATAGGGTGGCAAGCACAGATACGCAGTATTTT	-	TRBV5-4	TRBJ2-3	-